A single sample gave rise to the 4 T cell receptor beta chains below, sequenced in a study of radiotherapy plus CTLA-4 blockade in lung cancer. Data came from immunoSEQ multiplex PCR; TCRdb stores just in-frame clones and leaves some out. The sample contains more than 90,000 clones, about four fifths of which appear only once. The sample was peripheral blood, taken from a patient treated with radiotherapy plus ipilimumab. All receptors derive from a human donor with non-small cell lung cancer that progressed on radiotherapy plus ipilimumab.

This clone was observed a single time. The chain combines TRBV5-4 with TRBJ1-4; D is possibly TRBD1 (5 bases). The germline gives CDR1 SGHNT, CDR2 YYREEE (reference sequence). Trimming removed 3 bases from V and 7 bases from J, with 19 bases in between. The CDR3 covers 16 residues. The CDR3, as DNA: TGTGCCAGCAGCTCCCTGGGGTCCAATCAGGGTGAAAAACTGTTTTTT. It encodes CASSSLGSNQGEKLFF.

V usage is TRBV5-1 and J usage is TRBJ2-1, with 9 nucleotides matching TRBD1. The V and J ends lost 1 base and 4 bases, in that order; junction bases with no gene match: 3. Germline-derived CDR1 and CDR2 are SGHRS and YFSETQ. The CDR3 consists of 15 residues. In DNA form, the CDR3 reads TGCGCCAGCAGCTTGTCGGGGACAGGGTACAATGAGCAGTTCTTC. Translated: CASSLSGTGYNEQFF.

This chain joins TRBV6-5 and TRBJ2-5, with 11 nucleotides matching TRBD2. J gave up 3 bases and V 4 bases, and 7 bases lay outside the gene matches. The germline V gene has CDR1 MNHEY and CDR2 SVGAGI. This CDR3 comprises 16 residues. This CDR3 is CASSFPGLAGKETQYF. DNA for the CDR3: TGTGCCAGCAGTTTCCCCGGACTAGCGGGCAAAGAGACCCAGTACTTC.

V gene TRBV10-3 combines with J gene TRBJ1-1; perhaps TRBD1 as D (6 bases). CDR1 is ENHRY, CDR2 SYGVKD, per germline. V was trimmed by 6 bases and J by 1 base, leaving 12 bases between them. The CDR3 contains 14 residues. CDR3 bases: TGTGCCATCAGGGGGGACACGAGGAACACTGAAGCTTTCTTT. Translated, it gives CAIRGDTRNTEAFF.